The T cell receptor beta chain described here comes from a study of blood T cells in healthy people across ages. Looking at the study overall: About one barcoded beta molecule per two T cells was the capture yield of template switching. Study-wide points: Age brought a roughly linear fall in TCR beta diversity measured per million T cells.

CDR3 length: 12 residues. Healthy Caucasian individuals from Russia aged about 6 to 95 served as donors. For the second PCR, which ran for about 6 to 11 cycles, a sample-barcoded 5' primer and a J-beta primer mix were used. In TCRdb, the 5' RACE reads were re-called with MiXCR into one record per CDR3 protein. The sample yields under 850,000 distinct CDR3 sequences, 35% to 40% seen once. About this clonotype: Its target is unknown. This clone may be a read error of a much larger clone one base away.

The source of this sequence is a man between 18 and 35 years old in good health. Sequencing used blood. The rearrangement uses TRBV12-3 or TRBV12-4 and TRBJ2-1; 8 bases align to TRBD2. The CDR3 sequence: CDSTIGGVEQFF. The CDR3 DNA follows: TGTGACAGCACCATCGGGGGGGTTGAGCAGTTCTTC.